A selection of T cell receptor beta chains follows, all from one sample in a study of T cell responses to AZD1222 COVID-19 vaccine. Libraries were prepared by immunoSEQ multiplex PCR; TCRdb keeps only in-frame clonotypes and omits some of them. The sample records 100,000 to 120,000 clones, more than 70% being singletons. This specimen was peripheral blood, taken on day 0 of AZD1222 vaccination. The source is an adult in good health. The CDR3 runs from the conserved cysteine through the conserved F or W. Fields, in order: J gene, V gene, CDR3 length, clone size, D gene, CDR3 protein, CDR3 DNA. A D gene is named only where the DNA matches it firmly. Only part of the rows carry a size: once, few, many, or a class if the clone is expanded.

TRBJ1-5,TRBV5-6,14,.,.,CASSLVGVNQPQHF,TGTGCCAGCAGCTTGGTAGGGGTCAATCAGCCCCAGCATTTT
TRBJ2-5,TRBV19,15,.,TRBD1,CASSMGQGEAETQYF,TGTGCCAGTAGTATGGGACAGGGGGAAGCAGAGACCCAGTACTTC
TRBJ1-6,TRBV7-2,16,.,TRBD1,CASSLGVGQGGSPLHF,TGTGCCAGCAGCTTAGGTGTGGGACAGGGTGGTTCACCCCTCCACTTT
TRBJ2-7,TRBV7-2,14,.,TRBD1,CASSPRGRAYEQYF,TGTGCCAGCAGCCCAAGGGGGCGGGCCTACGAGCAGTACTTC
TRBJ2-5,TRBV19,14,.,.,CASSIGLGIETQYF,TGTGCCAGTAGTATAGGATTAGGGATAGAGACCCAGTACTTC
TRBJ2-7,TRBV5-4,14,.,.,CASSLVGASYEQYF,TGTGCCAGCAGCTTGGTAGGGGCTAGCTACGAGCAGTACTTC
TRBJ2-2,TRBV7-6,15,.,TRBD2,CASSRGGLDTGELFF,TGTGCCAGCAGCCGCGGGGGGCTAGACACCGGGGAGCTGTTTTTT
TRBJ1-2,TRBV6-2/TRBV6-3,17,.,.,CASSTPHNRAGNYGYTF,TGTGCCAGCAGCACCCCGCATAACAGGGCCGGGAACTATGGCTACACCTTC
TRBJ1-5,TRBV27,15,.,TRBD1,CASSPWTGVNQPQHF,TGTGCCAGCAGTCCGTGGACAGGGGTAAATCAGCCCCAGCATTTT
TRBJ1-1,TRBV30,13,few,.,CAWSLGPNTEAFF,TGTGCCTGGAGTCTGGGACCTAACACTGAAGCTTTCTTT
TRBJ1-2,TRBV5-1,15,few,TRBD1,CASSLAQGENYGYTF,TGCGCCAGCAGCTTGGCTCAGGGGGAAAACTATGGCTACACCTTC
TRBJ1-4,TRBV2,12,few,.,CASRQEGEKLFF,TGTGCCAGCAGACAGGAGGGCGAAAAACTGTTTTTT